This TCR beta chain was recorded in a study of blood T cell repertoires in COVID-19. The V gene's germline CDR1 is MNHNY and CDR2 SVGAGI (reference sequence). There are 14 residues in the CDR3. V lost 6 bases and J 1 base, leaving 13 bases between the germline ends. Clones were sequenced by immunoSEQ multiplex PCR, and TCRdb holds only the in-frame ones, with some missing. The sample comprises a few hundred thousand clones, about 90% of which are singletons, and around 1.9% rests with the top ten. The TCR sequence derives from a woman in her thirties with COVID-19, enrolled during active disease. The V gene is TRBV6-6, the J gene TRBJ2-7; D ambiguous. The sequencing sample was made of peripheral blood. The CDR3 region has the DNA TGTGCCAGCAGGCTACTACATTCATCCTACGAGCAGTACTTC. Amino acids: CASRLLHSSYEQYF.